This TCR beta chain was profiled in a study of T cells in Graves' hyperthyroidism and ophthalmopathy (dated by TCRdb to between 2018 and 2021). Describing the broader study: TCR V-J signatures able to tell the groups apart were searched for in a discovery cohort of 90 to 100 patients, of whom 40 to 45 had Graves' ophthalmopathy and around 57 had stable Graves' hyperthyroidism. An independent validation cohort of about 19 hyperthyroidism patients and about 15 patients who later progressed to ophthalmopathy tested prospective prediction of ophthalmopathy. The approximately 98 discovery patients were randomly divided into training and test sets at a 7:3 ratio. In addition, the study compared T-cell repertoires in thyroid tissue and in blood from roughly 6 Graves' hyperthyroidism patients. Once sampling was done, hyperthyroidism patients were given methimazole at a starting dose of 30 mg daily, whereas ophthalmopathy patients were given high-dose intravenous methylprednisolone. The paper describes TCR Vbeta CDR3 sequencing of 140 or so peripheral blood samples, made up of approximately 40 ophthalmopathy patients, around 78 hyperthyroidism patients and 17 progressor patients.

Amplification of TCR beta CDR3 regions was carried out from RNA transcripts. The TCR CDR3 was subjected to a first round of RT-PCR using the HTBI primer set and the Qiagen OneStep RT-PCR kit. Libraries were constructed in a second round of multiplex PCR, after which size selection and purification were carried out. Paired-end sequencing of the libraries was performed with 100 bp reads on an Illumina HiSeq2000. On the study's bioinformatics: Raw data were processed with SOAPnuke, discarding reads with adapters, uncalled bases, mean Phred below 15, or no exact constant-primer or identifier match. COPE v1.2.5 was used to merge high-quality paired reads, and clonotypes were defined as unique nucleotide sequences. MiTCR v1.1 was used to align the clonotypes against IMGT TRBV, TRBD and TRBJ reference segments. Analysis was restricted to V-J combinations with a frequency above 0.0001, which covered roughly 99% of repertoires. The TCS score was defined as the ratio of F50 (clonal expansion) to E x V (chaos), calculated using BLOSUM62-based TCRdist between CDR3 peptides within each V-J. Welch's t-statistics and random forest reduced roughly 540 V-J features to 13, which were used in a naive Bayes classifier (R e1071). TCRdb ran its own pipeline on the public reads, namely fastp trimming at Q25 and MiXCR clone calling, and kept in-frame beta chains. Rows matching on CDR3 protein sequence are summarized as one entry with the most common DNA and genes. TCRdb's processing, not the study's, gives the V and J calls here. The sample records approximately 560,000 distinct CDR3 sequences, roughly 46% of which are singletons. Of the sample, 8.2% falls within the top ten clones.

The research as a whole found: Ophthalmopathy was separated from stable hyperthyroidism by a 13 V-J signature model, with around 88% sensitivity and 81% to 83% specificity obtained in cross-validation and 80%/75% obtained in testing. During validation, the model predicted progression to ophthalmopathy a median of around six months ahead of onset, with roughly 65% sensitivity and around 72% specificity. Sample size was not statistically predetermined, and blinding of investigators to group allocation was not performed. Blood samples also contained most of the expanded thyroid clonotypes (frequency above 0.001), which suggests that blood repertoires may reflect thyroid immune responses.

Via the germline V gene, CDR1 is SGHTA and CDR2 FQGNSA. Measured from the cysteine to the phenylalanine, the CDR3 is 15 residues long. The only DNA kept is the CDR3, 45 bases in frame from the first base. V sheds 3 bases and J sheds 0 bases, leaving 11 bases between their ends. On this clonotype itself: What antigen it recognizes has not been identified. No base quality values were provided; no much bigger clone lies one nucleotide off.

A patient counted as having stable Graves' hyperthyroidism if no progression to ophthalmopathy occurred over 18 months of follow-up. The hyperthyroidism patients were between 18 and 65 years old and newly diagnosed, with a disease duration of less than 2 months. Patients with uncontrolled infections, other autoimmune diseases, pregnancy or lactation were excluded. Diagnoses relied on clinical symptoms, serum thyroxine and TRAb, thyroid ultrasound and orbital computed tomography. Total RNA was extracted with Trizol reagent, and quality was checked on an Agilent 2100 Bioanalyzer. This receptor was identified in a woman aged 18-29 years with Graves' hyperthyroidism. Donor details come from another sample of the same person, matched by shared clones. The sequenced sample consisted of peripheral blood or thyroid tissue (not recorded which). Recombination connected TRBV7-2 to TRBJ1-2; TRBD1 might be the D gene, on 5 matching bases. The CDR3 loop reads CASSFSSGTNYGYTF. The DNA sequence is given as TGTGCCAGCAGCTTCTCGTCAGGGACTAACTATGGCTACACCTTC.